Listed below are T cell receptor beta chains from one sample, sequenced in a study of neurological immune-mediated disorders. Using its own MiXCR run on the 5' RACE reads, TCRdb lists one record per CDR3 protein. The data hold more than 45,000 distinct CDR3 sequences, with 3% to 4.5% observed a single time. Sequencing input: PBMCs. These receptors all come from a man aged 25 to 40 with multiple sclerosis. The CDR3 runs from the conserved cysteine through the conserved F or W. D genes are given only for firm matches. The size of a clone is reported for some rows only, either as once, few or many, or as a class for expanded clones.

TGTGCCAGCACCACCTCGACGGGACTACATGATCCTACAGCAGATACGCAGTATTTT	CASTTSTGLHDPTADTQYF	TRBD2	19	TRBV27	few	TRBJ2-3
TGTGCCAGCAGCCCGAAGGGGGCTCGGAGCACTGAAGCTTTCTTT	CASSPKGARSTEAFF	TRBD1	15	TRBV3-1	many	TRBJ1-1
TGTGCCTGGAGTGGGGGCGGGACCAATTCACCCCTCCACTTT	CAWSGGGTNSPLHF	.	14	TRBV30	many	TRBJ1-6
TGCGCCAGCAGCTTGGTATCTCCCAGCGGGGATACGCAGTATTTT	CASSLVSPSGDTQYF	.	15	TRBV5-1	many	TRBJ2-3
TGCAGCGTTGGCAAAGCGGGGACAGGGGATGCCTACAATGAGCAGTTCTTC	CSVGKAGTGDAYNEQFF	TRBD1	17	TRBV29-1	many	TRBJ2-1
TGTGCCAGCAGTGGTGGGACAGGGGGTCAGCCCCAGCATTTT	CASSGGTGGQPQHF	TRBD1	14	TRBV6-6	many	TRBJ1-5
TGCAGTGCTAGAGATGTGGGACATCTTTACGAGCAGTACTTC	CSARDVGHLYEQYF	.	14	TRBV20-1	many	TRBJ2-7
TGTGCCTCGAAGAGAAGGGACTTCTACGAGCAGTACTTC	CASKRRDFYEQYF	.	13	TRBV6-1	many	TRBJ2-7
TGCAGTGCTAGAAACGAGGGACTAGCGGGAGGGCCGGGCAATGAGCAGTTCTTC	CSARNEGLAGGPGNEQFF	TRBD2	18	TRBV20-1	many	TRBJ2-1
TGTGCCAGCAGACCTACCGGGACTAGCACAGATACGCAGTATTTT	CASRPTGTSTDTQYF	.	15	TRBV12-3/TRBV12-4	many	TRBJ2-3
TGTGCCAGCAGTGAGAGTAGGGGGGCCTACCAAGAGACCCAGTACTTC	CASSESRGAYQETQYF	.	16	TRBV7-7	many	TRBJ2-5
TGTGCCACCTCCTGGGGGAGTGGCACAGATACGCAGTATTTT	CATSWGSGTDTQYF	.	14	TRBV12-3/TRBV12-4	many	TRBJ2-3
TGTGCCAGCAAGCAGGGGGGGTTAAGTCAGCCCCAGCATTTT	CASKQGGLSQPQHF	TRBD1	14	TRBV27	many	TRBJ1-5
TGTGCCAGCAGTTACTCTTTGGGTGCTGGAAACACCATATATTTT	CASSYSLGAGNTIYF	.	15	TRBV6-6	many	TRBJ1-3
TGTGCCAGCAGTCCCGGACTAGCGGGGGAGAACTCCTACGAGCAGTACTTC	CASSPGLAGENSYEQYF	TRBD2	17	TRBV12-3/TRBV12-4	many	TRBJ2-7
TGCAGTGCTAGGGGGACTTCTCCCGGGGAGCTGTTTTTT	CSARGTSPGELFF	.	13	TRBV20-1	many	TRBJ2-2
TGCAGTGCCTTCAGCAGGGGGCTGAGCAATCAGCCCCAGAATTTT	CSAFSRGLSNQPQNF	TRBD1	15	TRBV20-1	.	TRBJ1-5
TGTGCCAGCAGAGGACAGGCCTACGAGCAGTACTTC	CASRGQAYEQYF	TRBD1	12	TRBV2	many	TRBJ2-7
TGCGCCAGCAGCTTTGGGGACGGATCCTACGAGCAGTACTTC	CASSFGDGSYEQYF	.	14	TRBV5-1	many	TRBJ2-7
TGCAGCGTTGAATACTCTGGACAGGGGTCCTACGAGCAGTACTTC	CSVEYSGQGSYEQYF	TRBD1	15	TRBV29-1	many	TRBJ2-7
TGCGCCAGTGGAACAGGGGCCGATGAGCAGTTCTTC	CASGTGADEQFF	TRBD1	12	TRBV5-1	many	TRBJ2-1
TGCGCCAGCAGCCAACGGGATAATTCCTACGAGCAGTACTTC	CASSQRDNSYEQYF	.	14	TRBV4-1	many	TRBJ2-7
TGTGCCAGCAGTTCACCTACGTTAACCCGCAATCAGCCCCAGCATTTT	CASSSPTLTRNQPQHF	.	16	TRBV6-2/TRBV6-3	many	TRBJ1-5
TGTGCCAGCCGCGAAGCAGGGGGCGATCAGCCCCAGCATTTT	CASREAGGDQPQHF	TRBD1	14	TRBV25-1	many	TRBJ1-5
TGTGCCAGCAGCCTACTAACAGGGGGCATCACTGAAGCTTTCTTT	CASSLLTGGITEAFF	TRBD1	15	TRBV7-9	many	TRBJ1-1
TGTGCCAGCAGGCCTACGGGGGCTGGAAACACCATATATTTT	CASRPTGAGNTIYF	.	14	TRBV3-1	many	TRBJ1-3
TGTGCCAGCAGCGCGACCGCAACTAATGAAAAACTGTTTTTT	CASSATATNEKLFF	.	14	TRBV9	many	TRBJ1-4
TGTGCCAGCAGCTTGTTGAACACTGAAGCTTTCTTT	CASSLLNTEAFF	.	12	TRBV3-1	many	TRBJ1-1
TGTGCCAGCAGCGCTGGGGGGGTCGGGGCCAACGAGCAGTACTTC	CASSAGGVGANEQYF	TRBD2	15	TRBV9	many	TRBJ2-7
TGCAGTGCTAGAGATCAGGGGGGAAACACTGAAGCTTTCTTT	CSARDQGGNTEAFF	TRBD1	14	TRBV20-1	many	TRBJ1-1
TGCGCCAGCAGCTGGGGACTAGAAGATGAGCAGTTCTTC	CASSWGLEDEQFF	TRBD2	13	TRBV5-1	many	TRBJ2-1
TGTGCCAGCAGCGTAGCCAAAAACATTCAGTACTTC	CASSVAKNIQYF	.	12	TRBV11-1	few	TRBJ2-4
TGCAGTGCCCCGGCCCTAGCGGGGGGGACCTACGAGCAGTACTTC	CSAPALAGGTYEQYF	TRBD2	15	TRBV20-1	few	TRBJ2-7
TGTGCCAGCAGTTTAAGGTCAGGTCCCCTCTACGAGCAGTACTTC	CASSLRSGPLYEQYF	.	15	TRBV12-3/TRBV12-4	many	TRBJ2-7
TGCAGTGCCCCGAGGGGTGTCGTCAATGAGCAGTTCTTC	CSAPRGVVNEQFF	.	13	TRBV20-1	many	TRBJ2-1
TGCAGTGCTAGAGGAGGGCCGGACACTGAAGCTTTCTTT	CSARGGPDTEAFF	.	13	TRBV20-1	many	TRBJ1-1
TGCAGTGCTAGGACTAGCGGGAACACCGGGGAGCTGTTTTTT	CSARTSGNTGELFF	TRBD2	14	TRBV20-1	many	TRBJ2-2
TGTGCCAGCAGCGGGGGACTAGCGGCCACAGATACGCAGTATTTT	CASSGGLAATDTQYF	TRBD2	15	TRBV5-6	.	TRBJ2-3
TGTGCCACTTGGGTCAGGGGGCCCGGGGAGCTGTTTTTT	CATWVRGPGELFF	TRBD1	13	TRBV19	many	TRBJ2-2
TGCGCCAGCAGCTCCTGGACAGGTCGATCTGAAACGCAGTATTTT	CASSSWTGRSETQYF	TRBD1	15	TRBV5-1	many	TRBJ2-3
TGCGCCAGCAGCTTGGACCAGGGCGGCTATGGCTACACCTTC	CASSLDQGGYGYTF	.	14	TRBV5-1	many	TRBJ1-2
TGTGCCAGTTCCGTTCGCGGGGGTGCGTCTTCCGGGGAGCTGTTTTTT	CASSVRGGASSGELFF	TRBD2	16	TRBV19	.	TRBJ2-2
TGCGCCAGCAGCTGGGACAGGGATCAGCCCCAGCATTTT	CASSWDRDQPQHF	TRBD1	13	TRBV5-1	many	TRBJ1-5
TGTGCCAGCAGCCAACAGGGCGGTGAAAACATTCAGTACTTC	CASSQQGGENIQYF	.	14	TRBV3-1	many	TRBJ2-4